One and the same sample provided the 15 T cell receptor beta chains below, sequenced in a study of T cell changes during pregnancy in multiple sclerosis. Using immunoSEQ multiplex PCR, the repertoire was profiled, and TCRdb retains in-frame clones only, with some absent. The table records approximately 47,000 clones, 70% to 90% of them present only once. Material: peripheral blood, obtained in the first trimester of pregnancy. These receptors all come from a female donor with multiple sclerosis, enrolled in a pregnancy study.

This chain connects TRBV7-2 to TRBJ2-1; D may be TRBD2 (5 bases). Germline CDR1 is SGHTA and CDR2 is FQGNSA. CDR3 length: 14 residues. V gave up 3 bases and J gave up 4 bases, with 10 bases separating them. CDR3 sequence (DNA): TGTGCCAGCAGCTTGGACGGACTTTACAATGAGCAGTTCTTC. Translated: CASSLDGLYNEQFF.

The chain is built from TRBV27 and TRBJ1-3; possible D gene TRBD1, 5 bases. V lost 4 bases to trimming and J lost 0 bases, with 7 bases between them. This CDR3 comprises 14 residues. Germline V lookup: CDR1 MNHEY, CDR2 SMNVEV (reference sequence). The CDR3 region has the DNA TGTGCCAGCAGTTACAGGAGCTCTGGAAACACCATATATTTT. Translating it yields CASSYRSSGNTIYF.

This clone was seen many times. The rearrangement links TRBV30 to TRBJ2-7, with 8 bases that match TRBD1. Trimming removed 4 bases from V and 0 bases from J; junction bases left unmatched: 14. The CDR3 has 17 residues. Germline V gene lookup returns CDR1 GTSNPN and CDR2 SVGIG (reference sequence). The CDR3 reads CAWTSWADRVSSYEQYF. As DNA, the CDR3 is TGTGCCTGGACCTCGTGGGCGGACAGGGTAAGCTCCTACGAGCAGTACTTC.

The J gene is TRBJ2-2, the V gene TRBV6-1; perhaps TRBD2 as D (5 bases). CDR1 MNHNS and CDR2 SASEGT come from the germline V gene. V lost 5 bases and J 0 bases, leaving 7 bases between the germline ends. This CDR3 spans 14 amino acids. CDR3 DNA: TGTGCCAGCAGTCGGGGTTCGAACACCGGGGAGCTGTTTTTT. This codes for CASSRGSNTGELFF.

V usage is TRBV6-6 and J usage is TRBJ2-7, with a weak D call TRBD1 (6 bases). Germline V gene lookup returns CDR1 MNHNY and CDR2 SVGAGI (reference sequence). The CDR3 has 12 residues. V was trimmed by 5 bases and J by 2 bases, leaving 7 bases between them. In DNA, the CDR3 is TGTGCCAGCAGTGGGGGCCCCTACGAGCAGTACTTC. Translation gives CASSGGPYEQYF.

The chain combines TRBV6-4 with TRBJ2-2; TRBD1 matches at 8 bases. Looked up from germline, CDR1 is MRHNA and CDR2 is SNTAGT. The CDR3 loop spans 16 amino acids. The V segment lost 0 bases and the J segment 6 bases; nucleotides outside the gene matches: 6. The chain's CDR3 is CASSDSISGGPGELFF. CDR3 bases: TGTGCCAGCAGTGACTCAATATCAGGGGGCCCCGGGGAGCTGTTTTTT.

This chain connects TRBV27 to TRBJ1-5, with D unresolved. CDR1 and CDR2 (germline): MNHEY, SMNVEV (reference sequence). Trimming took 5 bases from V and 7 from J, leaving 15 bases between them. CDR3 length: 14 residues. The chain's CDR3 is CASSPYSTQQPQHF. The CDR3 DNA sequence: TGTGCCAGCAGTCCCTACAGCACTCAACAGCCCCAGCATTTT.

J is TRBJ2-7 and V is TRBV11-2; 9 nucleotides align to TRBD2. This CDR3 comprises 16 residues. Germline-derived CDR1 and CDR2 are SGHAT and FQNNGV. Unmatched junction bases numbered 9, after V lost 5 bases and J lost 1 base. Here the CDR3 reads CASSTQSGGFSYEQYF. The CDR3 DNA sequence: TGTGCCAGCAGCACCCAAAGCGGGGGGTTTTCCTACGAGCAGTACTTC.

The V call is TRBV7-9, the J call TRBJ1-1; D remains ambiguous. V lost 2 bases and J 6 bases, leaving 10 bases between the germline ends. Germline assignment: CDR1 SEHNR and CDR2 FQNEAQ (reference sequence). There are 13 residues in the CDR3. The CDR3 loop is CASSLNGEAEAFF. DNA of the CDR3: TGTGCCAGCAGCTTAAACGGGGAGGCTGAAGCTTTCTTT.

V gene TRBV27 combines with J gene TRBJ1-4, with D possibly matching TRBD1 (5 bases). Germline V gene data show CDR1 as MNHEY and CDR2 as SMNVEV (reference sequence). V lost 0 bases, J lost 7 bases, and 9 bases lay in between. This CDR3 is built from 14 residues. CDR3 bases: TGTGCCAGCAGTTTATCCTTCAGGGTTGAAAAACTGTTTTTT. Its translation: CASSLSFRVEKLFF.

The chain combines TRBV21-1 with TRBJ2-2; the table's D call, TRBD1, was not checked against the DNA. TRBV21-1 has pseudogene status. The CDR3 has 16 residues. The CDR3 sequence: CARLVYQGAGTGELFF. In nucleotides, the CDR3 is TGTGCCAGACTCGTTTACCAGGGGGCGGGCACCGGGGAGCTGTTTTTT.

This clone was observed a few times. The V and J genes are TRBV7-6 and TRBJ2-2, with D tentatively TRBD2 (5 bases). V lost 6 bases to trimming and J lost 3 bases, with 11 bases between them. Germline loops: CDR1 SGHVS, CDR2 FNYEAQ. The CDR3 is 14 amino acids. The CDR3 sequence is CASRFQEDTGELFF. The CDR3 bases are TGTGCCAGCAGGTTTCAGGAGGACACCGGGGAGCTGTTTTTT.

This chain joins TRBV4-3 and TRBJ2-2; 8 nucleotides match TRBD2. With 3 bases clipped from V and 6 bases from J, the junction kept 6 bases outside the gene matches. The CDR3 covers 15 residues. Germline V gene data show CDR1 as LGHNA and CDR2 as YSLEER. The DNA of the CDR3 is TGCGCCAGCAGCCATGCCGGGACTAGATCCGGGGAGCTGTTTTTT. Translated: CASSHAGTRSGELFF.

The gene calls are TRBV4-1 and TRBJ2-1, with 11 bases that match TRBD2. From germline, CDR1 is MGHRA and CDR2 YSYEKL. Trimming removed 4 bases from V and 4 bases from J; junction bases left unmatched: 6. The CDR3 has 16 amino acids. The CDR3 DNA reads as TGCGCCAGCAGCCGCCAGACTAGCGGGGTTTACAATGAGCAGTTCTTC. This sequence encodes CASSRQTSGVYNEQFF.

V and J are TRBV5-1 and TRBJ1-2, with D possibly TRBD1 on 5 matching bases. In germline, CDR1 is SGHRS, CDR2 YFSETQ. V was clipped by 2 bases and J by 8 bases, with 25 bases between them. The CDR3 covers 17 residues. Written as DNA, the CDR3 is TGCGCCAGCAGCTTCATGCCTCAGGGAGGTTTAGTTGTGGGCTACACCTTC. It codes for CASSFMPQGGLVVGYTF.